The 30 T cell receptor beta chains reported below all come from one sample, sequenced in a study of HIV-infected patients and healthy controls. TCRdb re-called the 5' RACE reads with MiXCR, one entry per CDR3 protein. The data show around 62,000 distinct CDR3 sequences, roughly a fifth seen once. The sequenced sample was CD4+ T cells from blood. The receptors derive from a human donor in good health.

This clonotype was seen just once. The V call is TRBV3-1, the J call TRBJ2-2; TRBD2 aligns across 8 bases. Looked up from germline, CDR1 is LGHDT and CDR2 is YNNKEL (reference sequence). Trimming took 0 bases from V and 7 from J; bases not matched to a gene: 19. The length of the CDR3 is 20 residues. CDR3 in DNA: TGTGCCAGCAGCCAAGAGTACGGGAGGGTCAGGTCCCGCCAGGACGGGGAGCTGTTTTTT. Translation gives CASSQEYGRVRSRQDGELFF.

The CDR3, as DNA: TGTGCCAGTAGCCGAGCCTACCGCACAGATACGCAGTATTTT. This sequence encodes CASSRAYRTDTQYF. The rearrangement links TRBV19 to TRBJ2-3; no firm D call. Germline V gene data show CDR1 as LNHDA and CDR2 as SQIVND (reference sequence). CDR3 length: 14 residues. Trimming removed 6 bases at V and 1 base at J, with 11 bases between.

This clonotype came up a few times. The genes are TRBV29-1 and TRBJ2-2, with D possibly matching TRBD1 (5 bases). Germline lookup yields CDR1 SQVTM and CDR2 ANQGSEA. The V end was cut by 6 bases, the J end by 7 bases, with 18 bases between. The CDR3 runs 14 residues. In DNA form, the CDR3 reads TGCAGCGTCACAAACTCTCAGGGAATCGGGGAGCTGTTTTTT. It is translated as CSVTNSQGIGELFF.

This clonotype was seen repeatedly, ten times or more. The CDR3 is CASSQEPAVSYEQYF. The CDR3 DNA reads as TGTGCCAGCAGCCAAGAACCAGCGGTCTCCTACGAGCAGTACTTC. The rearrangement joins TRBV3-1 to TRBJ2-7; tentative D call: TRBD2 (5 bases). V dropped 0 bases and J dropped 0 bases, with 9 bases sitting between them. CDR3 length: 15 amino acids. CDR1 and CDR2 (germline): LGHDT, YNNKEL (reference sequence).

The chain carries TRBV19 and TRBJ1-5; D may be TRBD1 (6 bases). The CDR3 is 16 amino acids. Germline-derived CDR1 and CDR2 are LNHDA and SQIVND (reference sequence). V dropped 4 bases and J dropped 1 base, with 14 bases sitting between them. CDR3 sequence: CASSTSQGVSNQPQHF. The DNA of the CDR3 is TGTGCCAGTAGTACTTCACAGGGTGTAAGCAATCAGCCCCAGCATTTT.

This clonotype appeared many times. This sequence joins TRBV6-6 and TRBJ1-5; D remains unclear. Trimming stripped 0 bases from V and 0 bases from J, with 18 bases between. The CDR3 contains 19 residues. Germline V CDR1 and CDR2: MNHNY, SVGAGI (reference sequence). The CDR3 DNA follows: TGTGCCAGCAGTTACTCGAAAGCGGACCCGGCCTATAGCAATCAGCCCCAGCATTTT. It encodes CASSYSKADPAYSNQPQHF.

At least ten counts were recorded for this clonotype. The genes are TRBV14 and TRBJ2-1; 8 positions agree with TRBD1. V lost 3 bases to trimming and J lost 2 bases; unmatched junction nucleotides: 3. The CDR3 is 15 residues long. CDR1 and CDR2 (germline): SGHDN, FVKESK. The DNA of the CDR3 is TGTGCCAGCAGCCATCCACAGGGGGCCTACAATGAGCAGTTCTTC. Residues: CASSHPQGAYNEQFF.

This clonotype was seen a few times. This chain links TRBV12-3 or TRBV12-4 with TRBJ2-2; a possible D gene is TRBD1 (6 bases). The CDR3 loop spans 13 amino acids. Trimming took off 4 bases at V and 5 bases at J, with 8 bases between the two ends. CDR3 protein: CASSYRDTGELFF. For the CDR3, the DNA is TGTGCCAGCAGTTACAGGGATACCGGGGAGCTGTTTTTT.

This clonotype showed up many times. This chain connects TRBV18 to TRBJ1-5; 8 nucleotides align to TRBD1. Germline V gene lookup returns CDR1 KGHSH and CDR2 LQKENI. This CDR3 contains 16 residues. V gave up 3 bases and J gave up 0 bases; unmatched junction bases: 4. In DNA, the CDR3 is TGTGCCAGCTCACCTGGACAGGGTGTTAGCAATCAGCCCCAGCATTTT. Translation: CASSPGQGVSNQPQHF.

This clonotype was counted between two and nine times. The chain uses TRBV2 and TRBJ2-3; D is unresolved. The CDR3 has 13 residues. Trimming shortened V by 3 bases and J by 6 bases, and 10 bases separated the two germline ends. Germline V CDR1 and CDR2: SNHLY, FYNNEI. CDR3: CASSEAEWDTQYF. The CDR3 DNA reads TGTGCCAGCAGTGAGGCGGAATGGGATACGCAGTATTTT.

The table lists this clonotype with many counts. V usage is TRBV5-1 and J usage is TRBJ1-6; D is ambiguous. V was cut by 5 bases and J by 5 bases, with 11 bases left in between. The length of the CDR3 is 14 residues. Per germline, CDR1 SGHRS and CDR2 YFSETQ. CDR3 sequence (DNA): TGCGCCAGCAGAATGGCACATGATAATTCACCCCTCCACTTT. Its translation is CASRMAHDNSPLHF.

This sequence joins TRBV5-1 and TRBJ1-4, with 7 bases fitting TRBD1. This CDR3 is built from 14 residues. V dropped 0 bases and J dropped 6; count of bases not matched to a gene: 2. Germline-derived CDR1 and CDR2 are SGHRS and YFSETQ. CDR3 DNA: TGCGCCAGCAGCTTGGGACAGGGCGATGAAAAACTGTTTTTT. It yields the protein CASSLGQGDEKLFF.

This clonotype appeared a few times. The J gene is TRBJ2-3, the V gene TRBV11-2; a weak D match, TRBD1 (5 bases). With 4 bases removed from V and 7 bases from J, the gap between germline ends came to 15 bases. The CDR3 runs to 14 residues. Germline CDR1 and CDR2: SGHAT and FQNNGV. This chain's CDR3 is CASSSIQVPNTQYF. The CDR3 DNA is TGTGCCAGCAGCTCCATACAGGTTCCAAATACGCAGTATTTT.

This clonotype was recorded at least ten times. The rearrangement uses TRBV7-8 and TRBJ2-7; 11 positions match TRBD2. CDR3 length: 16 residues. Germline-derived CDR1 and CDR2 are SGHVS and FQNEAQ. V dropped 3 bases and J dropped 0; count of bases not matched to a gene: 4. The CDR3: CASSFLAGGSSYEQYF. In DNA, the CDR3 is TGTGCCAGCAGCTTTTTAGCGGGAGGGAGCTCCTACGAGCAGTACTTC.

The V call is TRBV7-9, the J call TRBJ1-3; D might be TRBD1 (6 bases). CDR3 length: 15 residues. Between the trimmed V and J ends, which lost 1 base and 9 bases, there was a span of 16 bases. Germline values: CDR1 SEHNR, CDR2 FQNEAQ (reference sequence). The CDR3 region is CASSLDGGPGVTIYF. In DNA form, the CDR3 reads TGTGCCAGCAGCTTAGATGGGGGGCCAGGCGTCACCATATATTTT.

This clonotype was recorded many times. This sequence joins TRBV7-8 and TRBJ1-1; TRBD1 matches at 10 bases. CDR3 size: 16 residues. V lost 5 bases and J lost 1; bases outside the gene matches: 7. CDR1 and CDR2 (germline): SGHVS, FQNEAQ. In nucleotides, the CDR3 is TGTGCCAGCAGCCTGCGGGACAGGGGATCGAACACTGAAGCTTTCTTT. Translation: CASSLRDRGSNTEAFF.

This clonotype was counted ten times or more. The CDR3 here is CASSLVGAGANVLTF. In nucleotides, the CDR3 is TGTGCCAGCAGCCTAGTAGGGGCTGGGGCCAACGTCCTGACTTTC. The chain carries TRBV6-5 and TRBJ2-6, with D tentatively TRBD1 (5 bases). This CDR3 spans 15 amino acids. Trimming stripped 6 bases from V and 2 bases from J, with 11 bases between. CDR1 and CDR2 from the germline V gene are MNHEY and SVGAGI.

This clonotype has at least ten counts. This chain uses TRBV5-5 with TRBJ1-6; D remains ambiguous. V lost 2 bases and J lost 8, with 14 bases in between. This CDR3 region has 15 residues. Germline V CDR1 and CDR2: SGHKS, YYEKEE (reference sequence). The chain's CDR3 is CASSFYGRRDSPLHF. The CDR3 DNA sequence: TGTGCCAGCAGCTTCTACGGACGGAGAGATTCACCCCTCCACTTT.

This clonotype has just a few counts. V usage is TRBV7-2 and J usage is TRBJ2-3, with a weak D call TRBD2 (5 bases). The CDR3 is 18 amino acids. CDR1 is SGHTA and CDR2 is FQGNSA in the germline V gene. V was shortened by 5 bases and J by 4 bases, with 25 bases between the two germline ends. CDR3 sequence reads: CASSTSGRWTVAPDTQYF. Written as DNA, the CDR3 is TGTGCCAGCAGCACTAGTGGGAGATGGACCGTGGCTCCAGATACGCAGTATTTT. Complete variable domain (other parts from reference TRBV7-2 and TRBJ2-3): GAGVSQSPSNKVTEKGKDVELRCDPISGHTALYWYRQSLGQGLEFLIYFQGNSAPDKSGLPSDRFSAERTGGSVSTLTIQRTQQEDSAVYLCASSTSGRWTVAPDTQYFGPGTRLTVL.

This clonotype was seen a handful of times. The CDR3 region is CASRARAGRDEQFF. The CDR3 region has the DNA TGTGCCAGCAGGGCTCGAGCGGGACGGGATGAGCAGTTCTTC. The chain carries TRBV6-5 and TRBJ2-1, with 7 bases matching TRBD2. This CDR3 has 14 residues. The ends lost 6 bases at V and 8 bases at J; junction bases unmatched: 10. Germline V gene sequence: CDR1 MNHEY, CDR2 SVGAGI.

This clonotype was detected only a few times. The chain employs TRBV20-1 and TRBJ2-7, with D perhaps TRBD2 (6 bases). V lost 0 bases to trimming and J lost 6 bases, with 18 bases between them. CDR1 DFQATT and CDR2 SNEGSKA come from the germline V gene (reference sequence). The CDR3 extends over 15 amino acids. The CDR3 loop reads CSARERPGSIAEQYF. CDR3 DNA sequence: TGCAGTGCTAGAGAGAGGCCCGGGAGCATAGCCGAGCAGTACTTC.

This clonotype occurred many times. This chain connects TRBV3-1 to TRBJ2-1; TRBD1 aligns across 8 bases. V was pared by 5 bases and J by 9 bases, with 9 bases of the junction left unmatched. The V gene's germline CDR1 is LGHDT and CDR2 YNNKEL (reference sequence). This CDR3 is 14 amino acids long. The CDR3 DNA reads TGTGCCAGCAGCGGGACAGGCGGAGACGGTGAGCAGTTCTTC. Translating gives CASSGTGGDGEQFF.

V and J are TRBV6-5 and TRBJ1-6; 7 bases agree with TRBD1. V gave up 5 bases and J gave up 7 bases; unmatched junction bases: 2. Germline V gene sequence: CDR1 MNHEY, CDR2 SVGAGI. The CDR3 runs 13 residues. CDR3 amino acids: CASSRDSNSPLHF. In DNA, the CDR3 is TGTGCCAGCAGTCGGGACAGCAATTCACCCCTCCACTTT.

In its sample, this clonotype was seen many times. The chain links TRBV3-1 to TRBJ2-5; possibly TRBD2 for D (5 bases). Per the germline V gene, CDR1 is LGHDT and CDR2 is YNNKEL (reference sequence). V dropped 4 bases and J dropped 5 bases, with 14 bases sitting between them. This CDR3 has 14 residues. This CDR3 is CASSLLTVAETQYF. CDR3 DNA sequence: TGTGCCAGCAGCCTCTTGACTGTAGCGGAGACCCAGTACTTC.

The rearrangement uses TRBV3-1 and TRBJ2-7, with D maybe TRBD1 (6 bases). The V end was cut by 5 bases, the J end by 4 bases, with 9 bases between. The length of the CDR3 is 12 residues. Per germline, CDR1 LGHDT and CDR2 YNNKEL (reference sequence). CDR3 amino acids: CASSTGRYEQYF. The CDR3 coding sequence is TGTGCCAGCAGCACAGGGCGATACGAGCAGTACTTC.

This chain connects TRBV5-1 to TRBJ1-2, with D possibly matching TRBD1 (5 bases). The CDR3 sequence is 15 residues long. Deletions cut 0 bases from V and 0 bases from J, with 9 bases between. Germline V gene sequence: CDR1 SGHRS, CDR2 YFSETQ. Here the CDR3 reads CASSLVGEANYGYTF. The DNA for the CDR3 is TGCGCCAGCAGCTTGGTAGGGGAAGCTAACTATGGCTACACCTTC.

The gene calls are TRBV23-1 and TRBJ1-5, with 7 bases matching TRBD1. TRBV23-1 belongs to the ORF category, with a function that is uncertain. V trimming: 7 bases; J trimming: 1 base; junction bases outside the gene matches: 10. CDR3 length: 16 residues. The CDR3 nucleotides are TGCGCCAGCACCCCTTCACAGGGGACGAGCAATCAGCCCCAGCATTTT. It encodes CASTPSQGTSNQPQHF.

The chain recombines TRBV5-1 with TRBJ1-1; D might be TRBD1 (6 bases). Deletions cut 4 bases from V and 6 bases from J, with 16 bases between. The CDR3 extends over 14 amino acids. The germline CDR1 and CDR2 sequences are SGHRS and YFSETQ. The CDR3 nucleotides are TGCGCCAGCAGCGATACAGGGAGTAGCTCTGAAGCTTTCTTT. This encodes CASSDTGSSSEAFF.

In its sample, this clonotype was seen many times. This CDR3 reads CASSYFFRGTEAFF. Here the CDR3 DNA reads TGTGCCAGCAGTTACTTTTTCAGGGGGACTGAAGCTTTCTTT. The rearrangement uses TRBV6-6 and TRBJ1-1; TRBD1 matches 7 bases. CDR3 length: 14 residues. Germline lookup yields CDR1 MNHNY and CDR2 SVGAGI (reference sequence). V dropped 1 base and J dropped 5; count of bases not matched to a gene: 4.

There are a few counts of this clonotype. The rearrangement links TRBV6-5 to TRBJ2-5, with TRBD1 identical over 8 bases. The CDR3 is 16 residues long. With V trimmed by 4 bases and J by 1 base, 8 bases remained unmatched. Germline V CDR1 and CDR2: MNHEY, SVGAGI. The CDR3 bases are TGTGCCAGCAGTTGGGGAACCGGGACAGGCCAAGAGACCCAGTACTTC. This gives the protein CASSWGTGTGQETQYF.